These T cell receptor beta chains were read from a single sample in a study of cytomegalovirus exposure and HLA in healthy donors. The data were produced by immunoSEQ multiplex PCR, yet TCRdb's version contains in-frame clones alone and is incomplete. The sample has about 160,000 clones, just under 80% seen once; the top ten hold 1.3%. The sample consisted of PBMCs. These receptors were taken from a man aged 25 to 45 in good health and CMV-seronegative. CDR3s include the opening cysteine and the closing phenylalanine or tryptophan. Fields, in order: J gene, clone size, D gene, V gene, CDR3 protein, CDR3 DNA. D genes are given only for firm matches. Not all rows give a size; the values are once, few, many and, for expanded clones, a class.

TRBJ2-6 . TRBD2 TRBV18 CASSPGLAGGANVLTF TGTGCCAGCTCACCGGGACTAGCGGGCGGGGCCAACGTCCTGACTTTC
TRBJ2-5 . . TRBV30 CACDRGAGETQYF TGTGCCTGCGATCGGGGGGCCGGGGAGACCCAGTACTTC
TRBJ1-4 . . TRBV5-1 CASSLGANNEKLFF TGCGCCAGCAGCTTGGGTGCGAATAATGAAAAACTGTTTTTT
TRBJ2-7 once . TRBV5-8 CASSERTVSYEQYF TGTGCCAGCAGCGAGCGGACGGTCTCCTACGAGCAGTACTTC
TRBJ2-7 . TRBD2 TRBV14 CASSPPYGGSGSHEQYF TGTGCCAGCAGCCCCCCGTATGGGGGGAGCGGGAGCCACGAGCAGTACTTC
TRBJ1-2 . TRBD1 TRBV20-1 CSAMDRVGYTF TGCAGTGCAATGGACAGGGTTGGCTACACCTTC
TRBJ2-1 once . TRBV11-2 CASSDGGAAYNEQFF TGTGCCAGCAGCGACGGGGGAGCGGCGTACAATGAGCAGTTCTTC
TRBJ1-4 . TRBD1 TRBV6-1 CASSELVTGGPNEKLFF TGTGCCAGCAGTGAGCTCGTCACAGGGGGACCTAATGAAAAACTGTTTTTT
TRBJ2-7 . TRBD1 TRBV6-5 CASSYRGQGQTYEQYF TGTGCCAGCAGTTACCGAGGACAGGGACAGACCTACGAGCAGTACTTC
TRBJ1-3 . TRBD1 TRBV30 CAWRRGPGGVDTIYF TGTGCCTGGAGAAGGGGGCCTGGCGGTGTGGACACCATATATTTT
TRBJ1-4 . . TRBV30 CAWSVRFENEKLFF TGTGCCTGGAGTGTCAGGTTTGAGAATGAAAAACTGTTTTTT
TRBJ2-4 . . TRBV10-3 CAISESPLNIQYF TGTGCCATCAGTGAGTCCCCCCTGAACATTCAGTACTTC
TRBJ2-7 few TRBD2 TRBV28 CASSFGGSSYEQYF TGTGCCAGCAGTTTCGGGGGGAGCTCCTACGAGCAGTACTTC
TRBJ1-1 once . TRBV18 CASSWTEEVEAFF TGTGCCAGCTCGTGGACAGAAGAGGTTGAAGCTTTCTTT
TRBJ2-7 . TRBD2 TRBV7-8 CASSLGGGGGQYF TGTGCCAGCAGCTTAGGGGGCGGGGGAGGGCAGTACTTC
TRBJ2-1 . TRBD2 TRBV30 CAWRKAGGSYNEQFF TGTGCCTGGAGAAAGGCGGGAGGGTCCTACAATGAGCAGTTCTTC
TRBJ2-3 many TRBD2 TRBV15 CATSRETSGADTQYF TGTGCCACCAGCAGAGAAACTAGCGGGGCAGATACGCAGTATTTT
TRBJ2-6 . . TRBV5-1 CASSLQVSGANVLTF TGCGCCAGCAGCTTACAGGTCTCTGGGGCCAACGTCCTGACTTTC
TRBJ2-7 . . TRBV5-5 CASTPGSAYEQYF TGTGCCAGCACCCCCGGTTCCGCCTACGAGCAGTACTTC
TRBJ2-7 once TRBD1 TRBV5-6 CASSIGTGAYEQYF TGTGCCAGCAGCATTGGGACAGGGGCCTACGAGCAGTACTTC
TRBJ1-5 . TRBD1 TRBV30 CAWSGTGGNQPQHF TGTGCCTGGAGTGGAACAGGGGGGAATCAGCCCCAGCATTTT
TRBJ1-6 . . TRBV7-3 CASTQGRDSPLHF TGTGCCAGCACACAGGGCCGGGATTCACCCCTCCACTTT
TRBJ1-5 . TRBD1 TRBV5-6 CASSGQGNQPQHF TGTGCCAGCAGCGGACAGGGCAATCAGCCCCAGCATTTT
TRBJ1-2 . . TRBV7-9 CASSLGVNYGYTF TGTGCCAGCAGCTTAGGAGTTAACTATGGCTACACCTTC
TRBJ1-1 . . TRBV18 CASSPSSSGGTEAFF TGTGCCAGCTCACCAAGCTCTAGCGGGGGCACTGAAGCTTTCTTT
TRBJ1-1 few . TRBV2 CASRWTEDTEAFF TGTGCCAGCAGATGGACAGAAGACACTGAAGCTTTCTTT
TRBJ1-5 . . TRBV18 CASSPPGGNQPQHF TGTGCCAGCTCACCACCCGGGGGTAATCAGCCCCAGCATTTT
TRBJ2-7 . . TRBV10-3 CAISGPGREQYF TGTGCCATCAGTGGCCCAGGGCGTGAGCAGTACTTC
TRBJ1-3 . . TRBV5-6 CASRPDGGSSGSTIYF TGTGCCAGCAGACCTGACGGGGGAAGCTCTGGAAGCACCATATATTTT
TRBJ1-4 once . TRBV4-2 CASSQERGSGPTNEKLFF TGTGCCAGCAGCCAAGAAAGGGGGTCCGGGCCAACTAATGAAAAACTGTTTTTT
TRBJ2-7 . . TRBV7-2 CASSLAIVYEQYF TGTGCCAGCAGCTTAGCGATCGTGTACGAGCAGTACTTC
TRBJ2-7 . . TRBV5-8 CASSLPPSSYEQYF TGTGCCAGCAGCTTGCCCCCGAGCTCCTACGAGCAGTACTTC
TRBJ2-2 . TRBD2 TRBV28 CASRAEGLAGWSGELFF TGTGCCAGCAGGGCGGAGGGACTAGCGGGGTGGAGCGGGGAGCTGTTTTTT
TRBJ2-6 . TRBD2 TRBV5-5 CASRSGLAGTLSGANVLTF TGTGCCAGCAGATCGGGACTAGCGGGGACCCTCAGTGGGGCCAACGTCCTGACTTTC
TRBJ1-2 . . TRBV4-1 CASSQAGTGIPYGYTF TGCGCCAGCAGCCAAGCCGGCACAGGTATTCCCTATGGCTACACCTTC
TRBJ2-1 . TRBD2 TRBV7-3 CASRKSGGAGEQFF TGTGCCAGCAGGAAAAGCGGGGGGGCCGGTGAGCAGTTCTTC
TRBJ1-1 . . TRBV25-1 CASSVRDHTEAFF TGTGCCAGCAGTGTTCGGGATCACACTGAAGCTTTCTTT
TRBJ2-3 once . TRBV15 CATSRDPTRDTQYF TGTGCCACCAGCAGAGATCCCACCCGGGATACGCAGTATTTT
TRBJ2-7 . . TRBV7-3 CASSLNVGASYEQYF TGTGCCAGCAGCTTAAATGTGGGGGCCTCCTACGAGCAGTACTTC
TRBJ2-1 . . TRBV25-1 CATGGGEQFF TGTGCCACCGGGGGAGGTGAGCAGTTCTTC
TRBJ2-7 . . TRBV6-6 CASVGKSYEQYF TGTGCCAGCGTCGGTAAATCCTACGAGCAGTACTTC
TRBJ2-7 . . TRBV6-5 CASSYGTYYEQYF TGTGCCAGCAGTTACGGGACATACTACGAGCAGTACTTC
TRBJ1-1 . TRBD1 TRBV7-9 CASSESTGARNTEAFF TGTGCCAGCAGCGAGTCGACAGGGGCGCGGAACACTGAAGCTTTCTTT
TRBJ1-2 once . TRBV30 CAWSVATYGYTF TGTGCCTGGAGTGTAGCCACCTATGGCTACACCTTC
TRBJ1-2 . . TRBV2 CASSFGREHGYTF TGTGCCAGCAGTTTTGGACGGGAGCATGGCTACACCTTC
TRBJ1-4 . TRBD1 TRBV6-6 CASSQGQGPEEKLFF TGTGCCAGCAGTCAGGGACAGGGGCCTGAAGAAAAACTGTTTTTT
TRBJ1-6 . . TRBV7-9 CASSTGQPGSPLHF TGTGCCAGCAGTACCGGACAGCCGGGATCACCCCTCCACTTT
TRBJ2-3 once . TRBV7-3 CASSLTSGDTQYF TGTGCCAGCAGCTTAACCTCGGGGGATACGCAGTATTTT
TRBJ2-7 . . TRBV15 CATSDTWTDHSYEQYF TGTGCCACCAGCGATACTTGGACAGATCACTCCTACGAGCAGTACTTC
TRBJ1-3 . TRBD1 TRBV7-2 CASSLGDRAFSGNTIYF TGTGCCAGCAGCTTAGGAGACAGGGCCTTCTCTGGAAACACCATATATTTT
TRBJ2-3 . . TRBV10-3 CAISETQGQPPPTQYF TGTGCCATCAGTGAGACTCAGGGGCAGCCTCCCCCTACGCAGTATTTT
TRBJ2-3 . TRBD1 TRBV6-1 CAVETGAGTDTQYF TGTGCCGTAGAAACAGGGGCGGGCACAGATACGCAGTATTTT
TRBJ2-3 . TRBD2 TRBV4-2 CASSQESHASSGGITPQYF TGTGCCAGCAGCCAAGAGTCCCATGCGTCTAGCGGGGGGATCACCCCGCAGTATTTT